This T cell receptor beta chain stems from a study of OX40 agonist ivuxolimab in advanced cancers. Study details: The dose of intravenous ivuxolimab that patients received every 2 weeks ranged from 0.01 to 10 mg/kg.

This table comes from immunoSEQ multiplex PCR, and its TCRdb copy is limited to in-frame clones, with some not included. The sample lists 63,000 or so clones, roughly nine tenths occurring once. The CDR3 spans 18 residues. J gave up 0 bases and V 6 bases, and 12 bases lay outside the gene matches. CDR1 is MGHRA and CDR2 is YSYEKL in the germline V gene. This sequence was found in an adult with an advanced solid tumor such as melanoma, head and neck, liver or kidney cancer. The chain uses TRBV4-1 and TRBJ2-3, with 10 positions matching TRBD1. Sample: CD4+ or CD8+ T cells sorted from blood, taken in a trial of the OX40 agonist ivuxolimab. The CDR3 loop is CASRDRDRGQISTDTQYF. The DNA of the CDR3 is TGCGCCAGCAGGGACCGGGACAGGGGACAGATTAGCACAGATACGCAGTATTTT.